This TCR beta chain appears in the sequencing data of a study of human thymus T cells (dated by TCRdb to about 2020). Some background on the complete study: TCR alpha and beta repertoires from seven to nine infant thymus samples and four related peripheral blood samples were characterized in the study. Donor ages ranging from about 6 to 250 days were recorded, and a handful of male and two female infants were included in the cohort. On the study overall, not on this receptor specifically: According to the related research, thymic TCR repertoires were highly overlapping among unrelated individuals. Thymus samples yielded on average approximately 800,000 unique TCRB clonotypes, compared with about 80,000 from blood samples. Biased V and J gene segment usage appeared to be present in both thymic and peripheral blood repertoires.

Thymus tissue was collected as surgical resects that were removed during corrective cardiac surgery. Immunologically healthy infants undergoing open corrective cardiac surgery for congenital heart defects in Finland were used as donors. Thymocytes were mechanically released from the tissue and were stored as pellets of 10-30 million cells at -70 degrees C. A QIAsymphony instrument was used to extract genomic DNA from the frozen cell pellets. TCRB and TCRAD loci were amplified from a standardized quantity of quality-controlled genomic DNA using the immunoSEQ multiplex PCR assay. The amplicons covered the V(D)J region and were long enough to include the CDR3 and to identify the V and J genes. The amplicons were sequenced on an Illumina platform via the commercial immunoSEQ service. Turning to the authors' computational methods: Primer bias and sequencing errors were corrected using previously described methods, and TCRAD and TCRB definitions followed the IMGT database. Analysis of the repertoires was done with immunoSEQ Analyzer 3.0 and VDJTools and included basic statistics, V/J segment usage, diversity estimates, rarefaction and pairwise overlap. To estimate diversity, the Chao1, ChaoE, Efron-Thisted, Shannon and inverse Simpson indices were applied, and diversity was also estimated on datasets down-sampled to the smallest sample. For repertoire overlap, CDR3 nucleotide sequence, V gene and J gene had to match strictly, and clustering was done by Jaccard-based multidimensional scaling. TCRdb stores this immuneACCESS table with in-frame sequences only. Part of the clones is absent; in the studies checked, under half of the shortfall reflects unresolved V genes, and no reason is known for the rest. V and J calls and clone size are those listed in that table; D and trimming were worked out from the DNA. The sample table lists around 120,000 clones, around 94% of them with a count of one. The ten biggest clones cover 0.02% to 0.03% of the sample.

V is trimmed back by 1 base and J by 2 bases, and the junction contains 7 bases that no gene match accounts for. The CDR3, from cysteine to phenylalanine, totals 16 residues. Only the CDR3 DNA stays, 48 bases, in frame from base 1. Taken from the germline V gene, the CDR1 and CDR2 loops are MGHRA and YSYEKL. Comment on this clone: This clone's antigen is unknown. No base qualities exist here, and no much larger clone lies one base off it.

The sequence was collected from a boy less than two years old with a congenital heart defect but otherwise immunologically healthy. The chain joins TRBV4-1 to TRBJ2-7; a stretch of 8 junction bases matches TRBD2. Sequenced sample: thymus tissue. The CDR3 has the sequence CASSQGGAGGTYEQYF. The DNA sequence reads TGCGCCAGCAGCCAAGGCGGGGCGGGGGGTACCTACGAGCAGTACTTC.